The 17 T cell receptor beta chains below all came from one sample that was sequenced in a study of T cell repertoires in cytomegalovirus infection. Each CDR3 protein is one row after TCRdb ran MiXCR on the reads. The sample shows some 180,000 distinct CDR3 sequences, about a tenth of them seen only once. The source material was PBMCs. These receptors all come from a human donor in good health (CMV status not recorded). Some clones in this sample may be carry-over from other donors' samples.

This chain connects TRBV28 to TRBJ1-2; perhaps TRBD1 as D (5 bases). CDR1 and CDR2 (germline): MDHEN, SYDVKM. V lost 9 bases and J lost 8, with 16 bases in between. The CDR3 extends over 12 amino acids. In nucleotides, the CDR3 is TGTGCCAGTACGGGGGGGGGTTGGGGCTACACCTTC. Its protein product is CASTGGGWGYTF.

The rearrangement joins TRBV19 to TRBJ2-2; the match to TRBD1 covers 10 bases. V was clipped by 5 bases and J by 7 bases; unmatched bases: 7. Germline-derived CDR1 and CDR2 are LNHDA and SQIVND (reference sequence). This CDR3 has 15 residues. CDR3 in DNA: TGTGCCAGTAGTTCGGGACAGGGGCGCGGCGGGGAGCTGTTTTTT. As protein: CASSSGQGRGGELFF. Based on the CDR3 plus reference TRBV19 and TRBJ2-2, the full variable domain is DGGITQSPKYLFRKEGQNVTLSCEQNLNHDAMYWYRQDPGQGLRLIYYSQIVNDFQKGDIAEGYSVSREKKESFPLTVTSAQKNPTAFYLCASSSGQGRGGELFFGEGSRLTVL.

This clonotype was observed at least ten times. The V gene is TRBV12-3 or TRBV12-4, the J gene TRBJ1-1; 8 nucleotides agree with TRBD1. The CDR3 is 15 residues long. V lost 4 bases and J lost 1; bases outside the gene matches: 5. The CDR3 reads CASSYSTGANTEAFF. The CDR3 coding sequence is TGTGCCAGCAGTTATTCGACAGGGGCGAACACTGAAGCTTTCTTT.

The chain carries TRBV5-1 and TRBJ2-5, with D uncertain. Trimming shortened V by 4 bases and J by 4 bases, and 14 bases separated the two germline ends. CDR3 length: 14 amino acids. Germline lookup yields CDR1 SGHRS and CDR2 YFSETQ. The CDR3 loop reads CASSETVRRETQYF. CDR3 coding DNA: TGCGCCAGCAGCGAGACTGTCCGCCGAGAGACCCAGTACTTC.

This rearrangement joins TRBV6-2 or TRBV6-3 to TRBJ2-1, with 7 bases fitting TRBD1. This CDR3 has 12 residues. V lost 6 bases to trimming and J lost 16 bases; unmatched junction nucleotides: 12. Germline CDR1 MNHEY, CDR2 SVGEGT. The CDR3 reads CASRVGGQPVFF. The CDR3 DNA is TGTGCCAGCAGGGTAGGGGGACAGCCTGTATTCTTC.

The gene calls are TRBV20-1 and TRBJ2-3, with TRBD2 matching 8 bases. The CDR3 has 17 amino acids. Germline lookup yields CDR1 DFQATT and CDR2 SNEGSKA (reference sequence). V was pared by 3 bases and J by 1 base, with 12 bases of the junction left unmatched. The CDR3 DNA follows: TGCAGTGCTAGCGGACCCGGGGCTAGCGGGCGCACAGATACGCAGTATTTT. Its protein product is CSASGPGASGRTDTQYF.

Only a few counts were recorded for this clonotype. V is TRBV20-1 and J is TRBJ2-7, with D possibly being TRBD2 (6 bases). CDR1 and CDR2 from the germline V gene are DFQATT and SNEGSKA (reference sequence). The CDR3 is 13 amino acids. V dropped 4 bases and J dropped 2 bases, with 12 bases sitting between them. CDR3 bases: TGCAGTGCTATACGGGACTCGACCTACGAGCAGTACTTC. Encoded protein: CSAIRDSTYEQYF.

This clonotype was detected ten times or more. The chain uses TRBV7-2 and TRBJ1-5, with D tentatively TRBD1 (6 bases). Germline loops: CDR1 SGHTA, CDR2 FQGNSA. This CDR3 is built from 15 residues. The V end was cut by 3 bases, the J end by 7 bases, with 16 bases between. In DNA form, the CDR3 reads TGTGCCAGCAGCTTTCGGGCAGGGGAGAGACAGCCCCAGCATTTT. This gives the protein CASSFRAGERQPQHF.

The sample holds a few counts of this clonotype. The chain has TRBV10-3 and TRBJ2-1, with D tentatively TRBD2 (5 bases). The CDR3 is 12 residues long. CDR1 and CDR2 (germline): ENHRY, SYGVKD. V was trimmed by 8 bases and J by 3 bases, leaving 8 bases between them. Here the CDR3 reads CAIAGDYNEQFF. CDR3 in DNA: TGTGCCATCGCCGGGGACTACAATGAGCAGTTCTTC.

The table lists this clonotype with a few counts. V is TRBV6-2 or TRBV6-3 and J is TRBJ1-2; 8 bases match TRBD1. Germline CDR1 MNHEY, CDR2 SVGEGT. V trimming: 7 bases; J trimming: 8 bases; junction bases outside the gene matches: 15. The CDR3 runs to 15 residues. The DNA of the CDR3 is TGTGCCAGCAATCCTTCCGGGACAGGCAGGCGCGGCTACACCTTC. As protein: CASNPSGTGRRGYTF.

Details on this clonotype: At one of its ends the junction is not consistent with the germline gene, which may arise from a read error. The chain uses TRBV19 and TRBJ2-3; 7 bases are a match to TRBD2. This CDR3 spans 15 amino acids. CDR1 LNHDA and CDR2 SQIVND come from the germline V gene (reference sequence). This CDR3 is CTSGPSGLSTDTQYF. The CDR3 DNA follows: TGTACCAGTGGACCCTCGGGACTAAGCACAGATACGCAGTATTTT.

The chain carries TRBV19 and TRBJ1-1; TRBD1 might be the D (6 bases). The V end lost 5 bases, the J end lost 6 bases, and 19 bases lay between the germline ends. In germline, CDR1 is LNHDA, CDR2 SQIVND (reference sequence). The CDR3 sequence is 15 residues long. CDR3 in amino acids: CASSQYQGSSAEAFF. In nucleotides, the CDR3 is TGTGCCAGTAGTCAGTATCAGGGGAGCAGTGCTGAAGCTTTCTTT. Full variable domain (missing parts from reference TRBV19 and TRBJ1-1): DGGITQSPKYLFRKEGQNVTLSCEQNLNHDAMYWYRQDPGQGLRLIYYSQIVNDFQKGDIAEGYSVSREKKESFPLTVTSAQKNPTAFYLCASSQYQGSSAEAFFGQGTRLTVV.

The V gene is TRBV5-1, the J gene TRBJ2-5, with no clear D. Deletions cut 0 bases from V and 4 bases from J, with 10 bases between. The germline gives CDR1 SGHRS, CDR2 YFSETQ. The CDR3 has 14 amino acids. CDR3 sequence reads: CASSLAQSRETQYF. For the CDR3, the DNA is TGCGCCAGCAGCTTGGCCCAGTCCCGAGAGACCCAGTACTTC.

This clonotype was counted a few times. This chain uses TRBV5-4 with TRBJ2-1; TRBD1 is a possible D gene (6 bases). CDR1 and CDR2 from the germline V gene are SGHNT and YYREEE (reference sequence). CDR3 length: 14 residues. With 4 bases removed from V and 5 bases from J, the gap between germline ends came to 13 bases. CDR3 DNA sequence: TGTGCCAGCAGCCGGCCACAGGGTAACAATGAGCAGTTCTTC. Protein sequence: CASSRPQGNNEQFF.

V and J are TRBV20-1 and TRBJ1-2; D ambiguous. CDR1 and CDR2 (germline): DFQATT, SNEGSKA (reference sequence). The CDR3 is made up of 10 amino acids. Deletions cut 3 bases from V and 10 bases from J, with 9 bases between. The CDR3 protein is CSASWEDYTF. CDR3 nucleotides: TGCAGTGCTAGTTGGGAGGACTACACCTTC.

This clonotype turned up a few times. The genes are TRBV11-2 and TRBJ2-1; TRBD1 might be the D (6 bases). The CDR3 sequence is 16 residues long. V was shortened by 1 base and J by 2 bases, with 12 bases between the two germline ends. Germline CDR1 is SGHAT and CDR2 is FQNNGV. This chain's CDR3 is CASSLVARGPYNEQFF. CDR3 coding DNA: TGTGCCAGCAGCTTAGTAGCCAGGGGTCCCTACAATGAGCAGTTCTTC.

This clonotype was picked up a small number of times. The chain couples TRBV24-1 to TRBJ2-2; no clear D gene. The V gene lost 4 bases and the J gene lost 2 bases, with 10 bases spanning the gap. CDR1 and CDR2 from the germline V gene are KGHDR and SFDVKD. This CDR3 is built from 15 residues. The chain's CDR3 is CATSESRRNTGELFF. CDR3 in DNA: TGTGCCACCAGTGAGTCCCGTAGAAACACCGGGGAGCTGTTTTTT.